One and the same sample provided the 2 T cell receptor beta chains below, sequenced in a study of T cell responses to AZD1222 COVID-19 vaccine. Measured with immunoSEQ multiplex PCR; TCRdb has only the in-frame clones, and not every one. This table holds about 140,000 clones, approximately 90% found once. Sequencing used peripheral blood, obtained 28 days after the second AZD1222 dose. The receptors were gathered from an adult who received the AZD1222 COVID-19 vaccine.

V and J are TRBV27 and TRBJ2-1, with TRBD2 matching over 11 bases. Losses at the gene ends were 5 bases for V and 4 bases for J; bases not matched to a gene: 16. The CDR3 loop spans 19 amino acids. Per germline, CDR1 MNHEY and CDR2 SMNVEV (reference sequence). CDR3 in amino acids: CASSEYRTSGLKRYNEQFF. CDR3 DNA sequence: TGTGCCAGCAGTGAGTATAGGACTAGCGGGTTGAAGAGGTACAATGAGCAGTTCTTC.

The V gene is TRBV15, the J gene TRBJ1-2; D uncertain. V shed 3 bases and J shed 5 bases, with 10 bases lying between them. There are 13 residues in the CDR3. The germline V gene encodes CDR1 LNHNV and CDR2 YYDKDF (reference sequence). The CDR3 bases are TGTGCCACCAGCAGGACCCCAGTGTATGGCTACACCTTC. It translates to CATSRTPVYGYTF.